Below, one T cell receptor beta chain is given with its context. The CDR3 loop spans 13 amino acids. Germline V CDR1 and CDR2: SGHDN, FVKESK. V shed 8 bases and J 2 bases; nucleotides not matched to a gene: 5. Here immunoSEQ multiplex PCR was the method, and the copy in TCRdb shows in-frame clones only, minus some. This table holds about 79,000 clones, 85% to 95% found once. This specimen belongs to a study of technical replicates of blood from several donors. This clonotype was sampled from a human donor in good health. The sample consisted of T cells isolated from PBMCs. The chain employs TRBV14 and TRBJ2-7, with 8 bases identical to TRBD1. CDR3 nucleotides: TGTGCCAGCGGACAGGGTTTAACCTACGAGCAGTACTTC. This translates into CASGQGLTYEQYF.